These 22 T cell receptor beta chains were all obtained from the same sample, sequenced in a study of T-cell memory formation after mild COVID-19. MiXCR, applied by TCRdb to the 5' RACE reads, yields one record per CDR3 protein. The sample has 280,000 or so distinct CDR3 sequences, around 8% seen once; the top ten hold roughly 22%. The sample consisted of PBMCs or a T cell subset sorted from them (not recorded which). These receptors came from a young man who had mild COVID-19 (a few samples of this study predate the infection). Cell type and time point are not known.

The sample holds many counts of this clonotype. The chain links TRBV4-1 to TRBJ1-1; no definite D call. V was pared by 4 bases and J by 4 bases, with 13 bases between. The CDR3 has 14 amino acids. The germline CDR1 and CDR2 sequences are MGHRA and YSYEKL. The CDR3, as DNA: TGCGCCAGCAGCCTACCAAACCAGGCCACTGAAGCTTTCTTT. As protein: CASSLPNQATEAFF.

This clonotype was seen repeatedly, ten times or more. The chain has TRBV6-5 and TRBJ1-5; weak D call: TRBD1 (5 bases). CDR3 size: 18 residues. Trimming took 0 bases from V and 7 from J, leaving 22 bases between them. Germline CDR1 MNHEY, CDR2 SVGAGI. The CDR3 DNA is TGTGCCAGCAGTTACTCGAGGGGTGTCGGTGACACACAGCAGCCCCAGCATTTT. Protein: CASSYSRGVGDTQQPQHF.

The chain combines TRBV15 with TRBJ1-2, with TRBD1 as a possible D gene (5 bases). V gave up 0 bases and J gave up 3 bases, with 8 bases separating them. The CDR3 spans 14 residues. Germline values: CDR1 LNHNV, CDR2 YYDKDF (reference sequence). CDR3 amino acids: CATSRDGGHYGYTF. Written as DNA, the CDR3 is TGTGCCACCAGCAGAGATGGGGGACACTATGGCTACACCTTC.

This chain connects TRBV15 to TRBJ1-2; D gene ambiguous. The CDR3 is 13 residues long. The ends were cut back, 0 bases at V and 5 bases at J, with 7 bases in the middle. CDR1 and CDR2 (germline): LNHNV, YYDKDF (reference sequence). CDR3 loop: CATSRESTYGYTF. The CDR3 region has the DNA TGTGCCACCAGCAGAGAAAGCACGTATGGCTACACCTTC.

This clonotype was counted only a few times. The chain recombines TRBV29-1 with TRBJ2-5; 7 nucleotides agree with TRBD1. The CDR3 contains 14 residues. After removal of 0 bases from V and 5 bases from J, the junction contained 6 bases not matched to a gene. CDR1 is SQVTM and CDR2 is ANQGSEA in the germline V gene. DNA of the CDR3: TGCAGCGTTGAAGATGCAGACAGGGAGGAGACCCAGTACTTC. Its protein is CSVEDADREETQYF.

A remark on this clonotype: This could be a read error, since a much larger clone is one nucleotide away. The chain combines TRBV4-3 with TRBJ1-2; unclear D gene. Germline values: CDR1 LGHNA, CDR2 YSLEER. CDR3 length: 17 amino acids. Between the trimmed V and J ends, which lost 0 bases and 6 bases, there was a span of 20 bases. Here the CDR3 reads CASSQDRTYYHFNGYTF. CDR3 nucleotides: TGCGCCAGCAGCCAAGATAGAACGTACTATCATTTCAATGGCTACACCTTC.

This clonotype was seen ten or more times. The CDR3 protein is CASRQGINEKLFF. CDR3 in DNA: TGCGCCAGCCGACAGGGCATTAATGAAAAACTGTTTTTT. The V call is TRBV5-1, the J call TRBJ1-4, with 7 positions matching TRBD1. The CDR3 sequence is 13 residues long. With 7 bases clipped from V and 4 bases from J, the junction kept 4 bases outside the gene matches. The germline gives CDR1 SGHRS, CDR2 YFSETQ.

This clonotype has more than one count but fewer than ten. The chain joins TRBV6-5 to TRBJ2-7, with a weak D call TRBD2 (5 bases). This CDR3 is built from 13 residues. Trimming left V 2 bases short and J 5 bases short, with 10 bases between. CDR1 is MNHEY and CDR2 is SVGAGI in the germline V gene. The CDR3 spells CASSYREFHEQYF. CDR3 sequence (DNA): TGTGCCAGCAGTTACCGGGAATTCCACGAGCAGTACTTC.

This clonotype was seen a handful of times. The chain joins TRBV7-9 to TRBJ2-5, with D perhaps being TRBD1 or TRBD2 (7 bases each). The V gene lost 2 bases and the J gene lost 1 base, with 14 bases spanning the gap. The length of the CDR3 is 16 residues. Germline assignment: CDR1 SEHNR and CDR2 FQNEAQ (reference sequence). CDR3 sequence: CASSLLDREGQETQYF. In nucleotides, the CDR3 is TGTGCCAGCAGCTTACTCGACAGGGAGGGCCAAGAGACCCAGTACTTC. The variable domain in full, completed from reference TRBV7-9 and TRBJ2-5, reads DTGVSQNPRHKITKRGQNVTFRCDPISEHNRLYWYRQTLGQGPEFLTYFQNEAQLEKSRLLSDRFSAERPKGSFSTLEIQRTEQGDSAMYLCASSLLDREGQETQYFGPGTRLLVL.

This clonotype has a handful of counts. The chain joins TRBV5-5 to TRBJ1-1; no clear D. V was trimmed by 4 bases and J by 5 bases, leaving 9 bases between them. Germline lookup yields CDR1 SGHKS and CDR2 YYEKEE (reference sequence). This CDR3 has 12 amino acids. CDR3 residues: CASSQERTEAFF. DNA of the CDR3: TGTGCCAGCAGCCAGGAAAGGACTGAAGCTTTCTTT.

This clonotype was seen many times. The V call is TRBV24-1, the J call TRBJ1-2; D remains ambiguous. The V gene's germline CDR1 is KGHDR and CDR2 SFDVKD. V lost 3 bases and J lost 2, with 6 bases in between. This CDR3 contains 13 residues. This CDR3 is CATSDRRNYGYTF. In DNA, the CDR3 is TGTGCCACCAGTGATCGCAGGAACTATGGCTACACCTTC.

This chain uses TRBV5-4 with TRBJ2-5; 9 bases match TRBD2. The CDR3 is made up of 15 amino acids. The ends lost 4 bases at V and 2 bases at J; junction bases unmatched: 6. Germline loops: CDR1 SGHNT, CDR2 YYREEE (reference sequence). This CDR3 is CASSGSGGSQETQYF. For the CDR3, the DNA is TGTGCCAGCAGCGGCAGCGGGGGGTCTCAAGAGACCCAGTACTTC.

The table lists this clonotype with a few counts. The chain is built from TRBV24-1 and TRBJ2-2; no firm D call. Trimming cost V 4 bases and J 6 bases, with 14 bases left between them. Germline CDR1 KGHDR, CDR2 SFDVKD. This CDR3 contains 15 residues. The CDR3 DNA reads TGTGCCACCAGTGACTCCAGAAAACCCCCCGGGGAGCTGTTTTTT. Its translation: CATSDSRKPPGELFF.

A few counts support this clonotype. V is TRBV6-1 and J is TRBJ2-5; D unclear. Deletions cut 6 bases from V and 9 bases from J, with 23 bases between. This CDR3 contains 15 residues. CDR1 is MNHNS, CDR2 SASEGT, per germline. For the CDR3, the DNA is TGTGCCAGCAGCCTTCTCAAATCCGGCGAAGTTGCCCAGTACTTC. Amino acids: CASSLLKSGEVAQYF.

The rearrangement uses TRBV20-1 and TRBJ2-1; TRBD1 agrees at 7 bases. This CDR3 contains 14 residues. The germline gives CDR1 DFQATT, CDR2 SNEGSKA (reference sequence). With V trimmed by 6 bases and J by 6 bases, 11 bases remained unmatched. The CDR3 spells CSAQRQGPVNEQFF. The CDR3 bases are TGCAGTGCGCAAAGACAGGGTCCGGTCAATGAGCAGTTCTTC.

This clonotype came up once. The CDR3 loop is CATGQGATDTQYF. The CDR3, as DNA: TGTGCCACAGGACAGGGGGCCACGGATACGCAGTATTTT. This sequence joins TRBV10-3 and TRBJ2-3; TRBD1 agrees at 11 bases. CDR1 is ENHRY and CDR2 is SYGVKD in the germline V gene. The V and J ends lost 10 bases and 6 bases, in that order; junction bases with no gene match: 6. The CDR3 sequence is 13 residues long.

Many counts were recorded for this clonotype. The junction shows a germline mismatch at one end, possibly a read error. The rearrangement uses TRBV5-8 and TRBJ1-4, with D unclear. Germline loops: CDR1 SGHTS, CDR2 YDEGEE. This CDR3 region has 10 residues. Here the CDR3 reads CASSLKGGRF. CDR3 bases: TGTGCCAGCAGCTTAAAGGGAGGTCGTTTT. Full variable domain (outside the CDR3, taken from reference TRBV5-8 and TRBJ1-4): EAGVTQSPTHLIKTRGQQATLRCSPISGHTSVYWYQQALGLGLQFLLWYDEGEERNRGNFPPRFSGRQFPNYSSELNVNALELEDSALYLCASSLKGGRFGSGTQLSVL.

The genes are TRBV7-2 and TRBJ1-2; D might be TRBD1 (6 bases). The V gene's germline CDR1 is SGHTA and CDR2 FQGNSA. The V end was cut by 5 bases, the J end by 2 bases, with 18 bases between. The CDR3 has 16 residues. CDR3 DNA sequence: TGTGCCAGCAGCCCATCGTCCGGGACACGCAACTATGGCTACACCTTC. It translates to CASSPSSGTRNYGYTF.

CDR3 DNA: TGTGCCAGTACTACCGGGCCGGGGTCAGCTTTCTTT. It translates to CASTTGPGSAFF. V usage is TRBV7-8 and J usage is TRBJ1-1; D remains ambiguous. Germline V lookup: CDR1 SGHVS, CDR2 FQNEAQ. The V end was cut by 9 bases, the J end by 10 bases, with 18 bases between. The CDR3 is 12 amino acids.

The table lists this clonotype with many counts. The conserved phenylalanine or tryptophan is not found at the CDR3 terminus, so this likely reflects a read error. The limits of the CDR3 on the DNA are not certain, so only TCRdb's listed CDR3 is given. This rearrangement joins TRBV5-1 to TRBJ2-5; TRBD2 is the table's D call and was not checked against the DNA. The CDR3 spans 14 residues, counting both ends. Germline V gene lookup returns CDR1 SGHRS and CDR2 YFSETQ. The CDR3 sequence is CASSSPTISPRALG.

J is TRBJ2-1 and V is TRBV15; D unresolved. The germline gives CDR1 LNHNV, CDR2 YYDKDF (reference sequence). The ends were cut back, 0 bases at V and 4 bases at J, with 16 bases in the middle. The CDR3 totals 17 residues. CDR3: CATSRDLGPPPYNEQFF. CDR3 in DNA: TGTGCCACCAGCAGAGATTTAGGTCCTCCCCCTTACAATGAGCAGTTCTTC.

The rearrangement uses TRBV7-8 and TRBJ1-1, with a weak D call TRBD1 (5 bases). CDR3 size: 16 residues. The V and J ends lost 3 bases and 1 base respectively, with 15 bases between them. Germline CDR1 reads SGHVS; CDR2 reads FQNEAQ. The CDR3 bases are TGTGCCAGCAGCTTGAGGGGTGCAATGTGGAACACTGAAGCTTTCTTT. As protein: CASSLRGAMWNTEAFF.